This TCR beta chain was recovered during a study of T cells in Graves' hyperthyroidism and ophthalmopathy. There are 13 residues in the CDR3. V gave up 3 bases and J gave up 6 bases, with 11 bases separating them. Germline lookup yields CDR1 MNHEY and CDR2 SMNVEV (reference sequence). Points from the study as a whole: Before onset, ophthalmopathy was predicted by the model a median around 6 months earlier. Blood also contained most expanded thyroid clonotypes above 0.001.

This clonotype has at least ten counts. Antigen unknown. RNA transcripts yielded amplified TCR beta CDR3 regions. TCR CDR3 regions were first amplified by RT-PCR with HTBI primers. TCRdb reprocessed the multiplex PCR reads via MiXCR and lists one record per CDR3 protein. This table has roughly 250,000 distinct CDR3 sequences, roughly 22% appearing once. The clonotype comes from a man in his thirties or forties with Graves' ophthalmopathy. This chain links TRBV27 with TRBJ1-2; no firm D call. Material for sequencing was blood. The CDR3 sequence is CASSLSRRNGYTF. The CDR3 DNA reads TGTGCCAGCAGTTTGAGCCGGCGGAATGGCTACACCTTC.